This record concerns one T cell receptor beta chain sequence. Its antigen is still unknown. This entry is derived from a study of T-cell memory formation after mild COVID-19. Overall study results and limits: Those CD4+ clones that contracted were mainly in CM and EM (CD8+ ones in EMRA). Cross-reactive memory apparently joined, as some responding clones appeared in pre-infection memory. The second-wave clones peaking on day 37 were not confirmed as SARS-CoV-2-specific. Clones that got smaller from day 15 to 85 had even CD4/CD8, while clones growing later tipped toward CD4+.

The CDR3 is 14 amino acids. V was shortened by 5 bases and J by 6 bases, with 16 bases between the two germline ends. Germline-derived CDR1 and CDR2 are SGHTA and FQGNSA. TCRdb used MiXCR to reprocess the 5' RACE reads, holding one entry per CDR3 protein. The table lists roughly 190,000 distinct CDR3 sequences, about 11% of them singletons. What was sequenced was PBMCs or a T cell subset sorted from them (not recorded which). The sequence derives from a young man who had mild COVID-19 (a few samples of this study predate the infection). Cell type and time point are not known. The V gene is TRBV7-2, the J gene TRBJ1-2, with D perhaps matching TRBD1 (6 bases). CDR3 in amino acids: CASSNYRGRDGYTF. CDR3 nucleotides: TGTGCCAGCAGCAACTACCGGGGGCGGGATGGCTACACCTTC.